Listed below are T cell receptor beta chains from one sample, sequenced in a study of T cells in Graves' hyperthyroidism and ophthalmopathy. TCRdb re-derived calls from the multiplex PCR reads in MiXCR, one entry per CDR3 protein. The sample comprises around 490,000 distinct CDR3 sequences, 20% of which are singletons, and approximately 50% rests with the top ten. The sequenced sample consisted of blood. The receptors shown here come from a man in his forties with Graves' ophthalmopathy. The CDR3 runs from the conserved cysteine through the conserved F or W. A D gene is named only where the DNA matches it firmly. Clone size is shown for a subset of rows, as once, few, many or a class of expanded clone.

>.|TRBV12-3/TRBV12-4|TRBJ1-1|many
TGTGCCAGCAGCTCCGTCTCGGTGGGCACTGAAGCTTTCTTT
CASSSVSVGTEAFF
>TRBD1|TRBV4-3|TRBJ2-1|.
TGCGCCAGCAGCCACCGGGACAGCTCCTACAATGAGCAGTTCTTC
CASSHRDSSYNEQFF
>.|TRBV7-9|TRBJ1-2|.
TGTGCCAGCAGCTTAGCCAGGGTCTATGGCTACACCTTC
CASSLARVYGYTF
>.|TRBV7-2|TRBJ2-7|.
TGTGCCAGCAGCTTAGCGGGAGCCTTTACCTACGAGCAGTACTTC
CASSLAGAFTYEQYF
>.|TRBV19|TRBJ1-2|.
TGTGCCAGTAGTATCGTCGGCAGAGACGATGGCTACACCTTC
CASSIVGRDDGYTF
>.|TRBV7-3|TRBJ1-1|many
TGTGCCAGCAGCTTAACGGGACAACTGAACACTGAAGCTTTCTTT
CASSLTGQLNTEAFF
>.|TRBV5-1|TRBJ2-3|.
TGCGCCAGCAGCTTGCGGGGGGCCGCTAGCACAGATACGCAGTATTTT
CASSLRGAASTDTQYF
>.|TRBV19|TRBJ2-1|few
TGTGCCAGTAGTATGAGACTAGTTGGAGCCAATGAGCAGTTCTTC
CASSMRLVGANEQFF
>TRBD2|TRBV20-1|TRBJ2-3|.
TGCAGTGCTATTTCCGGGACTAGCGGGGCGGCGGATACGCAGTATTTT
CSAISGTSGAADTQYF
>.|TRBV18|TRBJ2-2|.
TGTGCCAGCTCGCAAGAAACAGTCCTCCTGGCGAACACCGGGGAGCTGTTTTTT
CASSQETVLLANTGELFF
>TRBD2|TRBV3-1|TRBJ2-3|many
TGTGCCAGCAGCCTTTACGTCGGGACTAATACAGATACGCAGTATTTT
CASSLYVGTNTDTQYF
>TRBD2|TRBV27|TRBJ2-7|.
TGTGCCAGCAGTTCCCGTCAAGCGGGAGGGAGGAACGAGCAGTACTTC
CASSSRQAGGRNEQYF
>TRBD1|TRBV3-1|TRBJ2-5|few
TGTGCCAGCAGCCCGAAAACAGGGGGCGGACAAGAGACCCAGTACTTC
CASSPKTGGGQETQYF
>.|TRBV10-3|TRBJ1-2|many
TGTGCCATCAGCGAGGTGGGAGCATACTATGGCTACACCTTC
CAISEVGAYYGYTF
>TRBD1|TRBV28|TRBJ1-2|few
TGTGCCACCTCCCCGGGACAGGGTTATGGAGCTAACTATGGCTACACCTTC
CATSPGQGYGANYGYTF
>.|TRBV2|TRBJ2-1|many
TGTGCCAGCATCCCACGCGGCGGGGTGATGAATGAGCAGTTCTTC
CASIPRGGVMNEQFF
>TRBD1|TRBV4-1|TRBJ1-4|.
TGCGCCAGCAGCCCTCTAGGACAGGGGAACGTGGGTAATGAAAAACTGTTTTTT
CASSPLGQGNVGNEKLFF
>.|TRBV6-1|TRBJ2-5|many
TGTGCCAGCAGTCCCTGGGACCCTAAGACCCAGTACTTC
CASSPWDPKTQYF
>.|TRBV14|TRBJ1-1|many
TGTGCCAGCAGCCGACAAAAGAACACTGAAGCTTTCTTT
CASSRQKNTEAFF
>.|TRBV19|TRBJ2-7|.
TGTGCCAGTACCCCCCCGGGCGGGAACGAGCAGTACTTC
CASTPPGGNEQYF
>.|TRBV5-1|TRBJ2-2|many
TGCGCCAGCAGTCCCGACAGGCCGAACACCGGGGAGCTGTTTTTT
CASSPDRPNTGELFF